This T cell receptor beta chain was sequenced during a study of CD8 T cells in Susac syndrome. Whole-study context: Susac syndrome patients were untreated, on corticosteroids with some adding intravenous immunoglobulin, or on intravenous immunoglobulin only. General study findings and limits: The CD4+ T cell repertoires of Susac syndrome were found to show no clonal expansion.

TCR beta sequencing was performed on blood CD8+ and CD4+ T cells. Note on this clonotype: Its target is not known.

The authors reverse transcribed 0.5 to 1 ug RNA with random hexamers. Amplification of TCR beta CDR3 used immunoSEQ multiplex PCR across 54 Vbeta and 13 Jbeta. Via MiXCR, TCRdb re-called the immunoSEQ multiplex PCR reads, giving one row per CDR3 protein. The sample lists 130,000 or so distinct CDR3 sequences; over 95% were seen once. Sequenced material: CD4+ T cells from PBMCs. The origin of this receptor is a human donor with Susac syndrome.

This chain's CDR3 is CASSPAGDEQFF. The CDR3 DNA sequence: TGTGCCAGCTCACCTGCAGGGGATGAGCAGTTCTTC. The chain has TRBV18 and TRBJ2-1; D perhaps matches TRBD1 (6 bases). V lost 3 bases and J lost 8, with 8 bases in between. The CDR3 runs 12 residues. Germline loops: CDR1 KGHSH, CDR2 LQKENI.